The T cell receptor beta chain under discussion was sequenced for a study of T cells after yellow fever vaccination. This clonotype was detected ten times or more. Its antigen remains unidentified. Study-level results: From the bulk population, abundant clonotypes could contaminate and appear within FACS-sorted repertoires. Faster peaking, at day 5 versus 15, marked a secondary response that was weaker. Across the CD4 and CD8 compartments, a small share of clonotypes was present in both.

Trimming pared 6 bases from V and 0 bases from J, leaving 12 bases between. This CDR3 has 15 amino acids. The V gene's germline CDR1 is MNHNS and CDR2 SASEGT. For TCR, cDNA came from 5'RACE template switching, which added a universal primer site and UMIs. TCRdb passed the 5' RACE reads through MiXCR, listing each CDR3 protein once. The table includes some 390,000 distinct CDR3 sequences, 6.2% detected once. The receptor comes from a man in his thirties or forties who received the YFV17D yellow fever vaccine. The chain recombines TRBV6-1 with TRBJ2-1, with unresolved D. The material sequenced was PBMCs, taken 5 days after the yellow fever booster vaccination. This chain's CDR3 is CASSSGQSSYNEQFF. The CDR3 DNA reads TGTGCCAGCAGCTCCGGCCAGAGCTCCTACAATGAGCAGTTCTTC.